The rows below give T cell receptor beta chains drawn from one sample of a study of T cell repertoires in cytomegalovirus infection. These receptors' antigens are unknown. MiXCR, run by TCRdb on the reads, gives a single entry per CDR3 protein. The table lists approximately 1,000,000 distinct CDR3 sequences, 30% to 40% of them singletons. The source material was cultured CD8+ T cells from PBMCs, sampled from culture after CMV antigen stimulation. The receptors stem from a human donor in good health (CMV status not recorded). Some clones in this sample may be carry-over from other donors' samples. CDR3s include the opening cysteine and the closing phenylalanine or tryptophan. D genes are given only for firm matches. Clone size, where shown, is once, few, many, or a class for clones that have expanded.

j_call | v_call | clone_size | d_call | cdr3_nt | cdr3_aa
TRBJ2-5 | TRBV4-1 | many | TRBD1 | TGCGCCAGCAGCCAGCGGACAGGGGGCCCAGAGACCCAGTACTTC | CASSQRTGGPETQYF
TRBJ1-6 | TRBV12-3/TRBV12-4 | . | TRBD1 | TGTGCCAGCAGAATAGACAGGGGATCGAGCTCCTATAATTCACCCCTCCACTTT | CASRIDRGSSSYNSPLHF
TRBJ2-2 | TRBV4-3 | many | . | TGCGCCAGCAGCCAAGACAATTTACAGGGGGGGACCGGGGAGCTGTTTTTT | CASSQDNLQGGTGELFF
TRBJ1-5 | TRBV4-1 | . | . | TGCGCCAGCAGCCCAGTACTCGGGGGCGGGCAGCCCCAGCATTTT | CASSPVLGGGQPQHF
TRBJ2-5 | TRBV3-1 | . | TRBD2 | TGTGCCAGCAGCCCGGGAGGTAGTTCCAGTCAAGAGACCCAGTACTTC | CASSPGGSSSQETQYF
TRBJ2-3 | TRBV7-9 | many | . | TGTGCCAGCAGCTTAACCGGTCACCCCAATACGCAGTATTTT | CASSLTGHPNTQYF
TRBJ1-5 | TRBV28 | few | . | TGTGCCAGCAGTCTCGTTGGGGTTCCAGGTCAGCCCCAGCATTTT | CASSLVGVPGQPQHF
TRBJ1-5 | TRBV12-3/TRBV12-4 | . | TRBD1 | TGTGCCAGCAGGCTGGCAGGGGGTAATCAGCCCCAGCATTTT | CASRLAGGNQPQHF
TRBJ2-3 | TRBV5-5 | . | TRBD1 | TGTGCCAGCAGCTACTCCGGGACAGGGGGTGCAGATACGCAGTATTTT | CASSYSGTGGADTQYF
TRBJ2-7 | TRBV10-3 | . | . | TGTGCCACCTGGGACACCCGAGCCTTCTCCGAGCAGTACTTC | CATWDTRAFSEQYF
TRBJ1-2 | TRBV25-1 | . | . | TGTGCCAGCAGTGGCGGAGACAGGAAGGGCTACACCTTC | CASSGGDRKGYTF
TRBJ2-3 | TRBV27 | . | . | TGTGCCAGTTTTCGAAGGGGGGCCAGGAACACAGATACGCAGTATTTT | CASFRRGARNTDTQYF
TRBJ1-1 | TRBV7-8 | many | TRBD1 | TGTGCCAGCAGCTTAAGACAGGGAGTGAACACTGAAGCTTTCTTT | CASSLRQGVNTEAFF
TRBJ1-2 | TRBV6-2/TRBV6-3 | . | . | TGTGCCAGCAGTTACTCGGGGACACTCTATGGCTACACCTTC | CASSYSGTLYGYTF
TRBJ1-6 | TRBV9 | . | . | TGTGCCAGCAGCGTACAGGGTGAGCTTTCTTCACCCCTCCACTTT | CASSVQGELSSPLHF
TRBJ2-5 | TRBV12-5 | . | . | TGTGCTAGTGGTTTGGGGGGCTACTTTGAGACCCAGTACTTC | CASGLGGYFETQYF
TRBJ1-1 | TRBV7-9 | few | . | TGTGCCAGCAGCACAGGGCCCACTGAAGCTTTCTTT | CASSTGPTEAFF
TRBJ2-2 | TRBV5-6 | few | TRBD1 | TGTGCCAGCAACGACAGGGGGAGGAACACCGGGGAGCTGTTTTTT | CASNDRGRNTGELFF
TRBJ2-1 | TRBV14 | few | . | TGTGCCAGCAGCCCCGCTTTCTGGTACAATGAGCAGTTCTTC | CASSPAFWYNEQFF
TRBJ2-3 | TRBV6-2/TRBV6-3 | few | TRBD2 | TGTGCCAGCAGTTACGCACCGGGACTAGCGGGGAGCACAGATACGCAGTATTTT | CASSYAPGLAGSTDTQYF
TRBJ1-1 | TRBV18 | . | . | TGTGCCAGCTCACCGACAGTCCGGGAGCAGAACACTGAAGCTTTCTTT | CASSPTVREQNTEAFF
TRBJ2-2 | TRBV6-5 | . | . | TGTGCCAGCAGTTACTCCAGAAAAGCCGGGGAGCTGTTTTTT | CASSYSRKAGELFF
TRBJ1-2 | TRBV14 | . | TRBD1 | TGTGCCAGCAGCTTAAGAGGGGGCAGAGCTGGCTACACCTTC | CASSLRGGRAGYTF
TRBJ2-1 | TRBV6-6 | . | TRBD2 | TGTGCCAGCAGTCCCATTGGGGGGGAATACAATGAGCAGTTCTTC | CASSPIGGEYNEQFF
TRBJ2-1 | TRBV6-2/TRBV6-3 | few | TRBD2 | TGTGCCAGCAGTCCGACTAGCGGGAGCTACTACAATGAGCAGTTCTTC | CASSPTSGSYYNEQFF
TRBJ1-2 | TRBV6-6 | . | . | TGTGCCAGCAGTAATGGACAACTTAACTATGGCTACACCTTC | CASSNGQLNYGYTF
TRBJ1-5 | TRBV10-3 | . | . | TGTGCCATCAGTGAGCCTACAACAGGGCCTCTCCAGCATTTT | CAISEPTTGPLQHF
TRBJ2-5 | TRBV7-2 | many | . | TGTGCCAGCAGCCCGGACCGGGGGGAGACCCAGTACTTC | CASSPDRGETQYF
TRBJ2-1 | TRBV11-3 | . | TRBD2 | TGTGCCAGCAGCCCTGGACTAGCGGGGACGCGTTCTGGGTTCTTC | CASSPGLAGTRSGFF
TRBJ2-5 | TRBV5-8 | . | . | TGTGCCAGCAGCTTGGAGAGGGTGGGGGAGACCCAGTACTTC | CASSLERVGETQYF
TRBJ2-1 | TRBV4-1 | . | TRBD1 | TGCGCCAGCAGCCAAGGGACAGGGAGCGTCCATGAGCAGTTCTTC | CASSQGTGSVHEQFF
TRBJ2-1 | TRBV3-1 | . | TRBD1 | TGTGCCAGCAGACAACGACAGGGGGCAAACAATGAGCAGTTCTTC | CASRQRQGANNEQFF
TRBJ2-2 | TRBV10-1 | . | TRBD2 | TGCGCCAGCAGTGTAGCGGGGCAGAGTTTGACCGGGGAGCTGTTTTTT | CASSVAGQSLTGELFF
TRBJ1-1 | TRBV7-9 | many | TRBD1 | TGTGCCAGCAGCCATCGGCCGGGACAGCTACCGAACACTGAAGCTTTCTTT | CASSHRPGQLPNTEAFF
TRBJ2-7 | TRBV7-9 | . | TRBD1 | TGTGCCAGCAGCTTGGCGACAGGGACCGAGCAGTACTTC | CASSLATGTEQYF
TRBJ2-1 | TRBV2 | . | . | TGTGCCAGCAGTGAATTAGGAGGGGGCGCACCCAATGAGCAGTTCTTC | CASSELGGGAPNEQFF
TRBJ1-4 | TRBV29-1 | . | TRBD1 | TGCAGCGGCACGGGACAGGTTGATGAAAAACTGTTTTTT | CSGTGQVDEKLFF
TRBJ2-5 | TRBV6-5 | . | . | TGTGCCAGCAGTTTCGACTTTGGAGAGACCCAGTACTTC | CASSFDFGETQYF
TRBJ2-1 | TRBV14 | once | . | TGTGCCAGCAGCCAGGGCATGCGCGGTGAGCAGTTCTTC | CASSQGMRGEQFF
TRBJ2-2 | TRBV4-3 | few | . | TGCGCCAGCAGCCAAGCACCCGGGACTGAGAACACCGGGGAGCTGTTTTTT | CASSQAPGTENTGELFF
TRBJ1-1 | TRBV6-2/TRBV6-3 | few | . | TGTGCCATACGACGGACTATGAACACTGAAGCTTTCTTT | CAIRRTMNTEAFF